These 18 T cell receptor beta chains originate from one sample sequenced in a study of cytomegalovirus exposure and HLA in healthy donors. Vbeta (60) and Jbeta (13) primers were used in the PCR. Sequenced by immunoSEQ multiplex PCR; TCRdb stores in-frame clones only, minus some. The repertoire has 150,000 to 200,000 clones, less than 80% of them found once; the top ten carry approximately 4.4%. The material sequenced was PBMCs. Receptors originate from a woman aged 25 to 45 in good health and CMV-seropositive.

The V and J genes are TRBV5-4 and TRBJ2-3; 7 nucleotides align to TRBD1. V shed 4 bases, J shed 3 bases, and the junction held 11 bases outside the gene matches. This CDR3 is 16 amino acids long. CDR1 and CDR2 (germline): SGHNT, YYREEE (reference sequence). CDR3 DNA: TGTGCCAGCAGCACGAACAGGGGCCAAGGGACAGATACGCAGTATTTT. The encoded protein is CASSTNRGQGTDTQYF.

This clone was detected only once. Its ends do not fully match the called genes, so a read error is possible. Other DNA variants within this sample encode the same CDR3. The chain employs TRBV6-5 and TRBJ1-1, with D tentatively TRBD1 (5 bases). From germline, CDR1 is MNHEY and CDR2 SVGAGI. The CDR3 extends over 14 amino acids. The CDR3 DNA reads TGTGCCAGCAGTTACGCCGACAGTAACACTGAAGCCTTCTTT. This encodes CASSYADSNTEAFF.

The chain is built from TRBV5-1 and TRBJ1-1; tentatively, D is TRBD1 (6 bases). The CDR3 totals 19 residues. V dropped 0 bases and J dropped 3 bases, with 24 bases sitting between them. Germline CDR1 and CDR2: SGHRS and YFSETQ. In DNA form, the CDR3 reads TGCGCCAGCAGCTTGGTGTTTCGGCAGGGGCCCCTTAGTGACACTGAAGCTTTCTTT. Protein product: CASSLVFRQGPLSDTEAFF.

The CDR3 sequence is CASSLRQGRNTEAFF. DNA for the CDR3: TGTGCCAGCAGTTTGCGACAGGGGAGGAACACTGAAGCTTTCTTT. J is TRBJ1-1 and V is TRBV27; 8 positions agree with TRBD1. The length of the CDR3 is 15 residues. Losses at the gene ends were 3 bases for V and 1 base for J; bases not matched to a gene: 4. Germline values: CDR1 MNHEY, CDR2 SMNVEV (reference sequence).

The V and J genes are TRBV5-8 and TRBJ1-1; D may be TRBD1 (5 bases). Per germline, CDR1 SGHTS and CDR2 YDEGEE. The CDR3 is 14 amino acids. V was trimmed by 5 bases and J by 13 bases, leaving 24 bases between them. The CDR3 coding sequence is TGTGCCAGCAGATACTATCAGGACATCACCATTGTTTTCTTT. Encoded protein: CASRYYQDITIVFF. Supplemented by reference TRBV5-8 and TRBJ1-1, the full variable domain reads EAGVTQSPTHLIKTRGQQATLRCSPISGHTSVYWYQQALGLGLQFLLWYDEGEERNRGNFPPRFSGRQFPNYSSELNVNALELEDSALYLCASRYYQDITIVFFGQGTRLTVV.

The V gene is TRBV9, the J gene TRBJ2-1; 10 bases are a match to TRBD2. The germline V gene encodes CDR1 SGDLS and CDR2 YYNGEE. V dropped 3 bases and J dropped 6; count of bases not matched to a gene: 9. The CDR3 totals 16 residues. CDR3 sequence (DNA): TGTGCCAGCAGCGCCCCAGCGGGAGGGCCCTCCAATGAGCAGTTCTTC. Protein sequence: CASSAPAGGPSNEQFF.

The V and J genes are TRBV6-5 and TRBJ2-3, with D possibly TRBD2 on 6 matching bases. V shed 8 bases and J shed 4 bases, with 13 bases lying between them. Germline V gives CDR1 MNHEY, CDR2 SVGAGI. The CDR3 is 13 amino acids. For the CDR3, the DNA is TGTGCCAGCCAGAGGGAGGATTCAGATACGCAGTATTTT. Its protein is CASQREDSDTQYF.

The gene calls are TRBV9 and TRBJ2-1; D possibly corresponds to TRBD1 (5 bases). Germline assignment: CDR1 SGDLS and CDR2 YYNGEE. Trimming took 5 bases from V and 3 from J, leaving 21 bases between them. The CDR3 contains 17 residues. Written as DNA, the CDR3 is TGTGCCAGCAGTCGTAGTATAGGGGTTGAGGACTACAATGAGCAGTTCTTC. It encodes CASSRSIGVEDYNEQFF. Looking up the rest from reference TRBV9 and TRBJ2-1 gives the full variable domain: DSGVTQTPKHLITATGQRVTLRCSPRSGDLSVYWYQQSLDQGLQFLIQYYNGEERAKGNILERFSAQQFPDLHSELNLSSLELGDSALYFCASSRSIGVEDYNEQFFGPGTRLTVL.

This clone was seen only once. The genes are TRBV11-2 and TRBJ2-3; TRBD2 agrees at 10 bases. Trimming removed 0 bases from V and 6 bases from J; junction bases left unmatched: 6. CDR1 and CDR2 from the germline V gene are SGHAT and FQNNGV. CDR3 length equals 16 residues. The CDR3 loop is CASSLDLAGVSDTQYF. DNA for the CDR3: TGTGCCAGCAGCTTAGATCTAGCGGGAGTTTCCGATACGCAGTATTTT.

The chain employs TRBV4-1 and TRBJ2-1, with 12 bases that match TRBD1. CDR3 length equals 16 residues. J lost 9 bases, V lost 0 bases, and 6 bases had no gene match. Germline values: CDR1 MGHRA, CDR2 YSYEKL. The DNA of the CDR3 is TGCGCCAGCAGCCAAGAGTCTGGGACAGGGGGCGGTGAGCAGTTCTTC. Protein sequence: CASSQESGTGGGEQFF.

This chain joins TRBV2 and TRBJ2-3; 10 bases agree with TRBD2. The J segment lost 3 bases and the V segment lost 3 bases, leaving 12 bases of the junction unmatched. There are 18 residues in the CDR3. The germline V gene encodes CDR1 SNHLY and CDR2 FYNNEI. The CDR3 DNA reads as TGTGCCAGCAGTGACGGAGCGGGGGGGCCTGTCGGGACAGATACGCAGTATTTT. Translation: CASSDGAGGPVGTDTQYF.

CDR3 loop: CASSLDRWETQYF. The CDR3 DNA sequence: TGTGCCAGCAGCCTGGACAGGTGGGAGACCCAGTACTTC. The chain has TRBV5-8 and TRBJ2-5, with 7 bases fitting TRBD1. J was trimmed by 5 bases and V by 4 bases; bases with no gene match: 5. Germline V gene data show CDR1 as SGHTS and CDR2 as YDEGEE. The CDR3 sequence is 13 residues long. The complete variable domain, with remaining parts taken from reference TRBV5-8 and TRBJ2-5, reads EAGVTQSPTHLIKTRGQQATLRCSPISGHTSVYWYQQALGLGLQFLLWYDEGEERNRGNFPPRFSGRQFPNYSSELNVNALELEDSALYLCASSLDRWETQYFGPGTRLLVL.

V usage is TRBV20-1 and J usage is TRBJ1-2; possibly TRBD1 for D (6 bases). The CDR3 is 11 residues long. The V gene's germline CDR1 is DFQATT and CDR2 SNEGSKA (reference sequence). The ends were cut back, 2 bases at V and 7 bases at J, with 8 bases in the middle. This CDR3 is CSARWGLGYTF. The CDR3 coding sequence is TGCAGTGCTAGATGGGGGCTTGGCTACACCTTC.

The chain recombines TRBV2 with TRBJ1-4; 10 positions agree with TRBD1. Germline trimming cut 8 bases from V and 7 bases from J; bases unmatched to any gene: 7. Germline V CDR1 and CDR2: SNHLY, FYNNEI. The CDR3 is 14 amino acids. The CDR3 loop reads CASVRTGGSEKLFF. Written as DNA, the CDR3 is TGTGCCAGCGTCCGGACAGGGGGAAGTGAAAAACTGTTTTTT.

The chain links TRBV29-1 to TRBJ2-3; D call uncertain. The CDR3 loop spans 12 amino acids. Per the germline V gene, CDR1 is SQVTM and CDR2 is ANQGSEA. Deletions cut 5 bases from V and 0 bases from J, with 6 bases between. CDR3 nucleotide sequence: TGCAGCGTTAGAGCAAGCACAGATACGCAGTATTTT. This sequence encodes CSVRASTDTQYF.

The chain carries TRBV29-1 and TRBJ1-2; 7 nucleotides match TRBD1. Trimming cost V 2 bases and J 3 bases; bases outside gene matches: 6. This CDR3 is 14 amino acids long. In germline, CDR1 is SQVTM, CDR2 ANQGSEA. CDR3 amino acids: CSVERVGGDYGYTF. The CDR3 bases are TGCAGCGTTGAACGAGTAGGGGGCGACTATGGCTACACCTTC. The full variable domain, rest sourced from reference TRBV29-1 and TRBJ1-2, is SAVISQKPSRDICQRGTSLTIQCQVDSQVTMMFWYRQQPGQSLTLIATANQGSEATYESGFVIDKFPISRPNLTFSTLTVSNMSPEDSSIYLCSVERVGGDYGYTFGSGTRLTVV.

This clone occurred once. The CDR3 region has the DNA TGTGCCAGCAGCTTCGGACTAGCGGGGGCCTCGGGCACCGGGGAGCTGTTTTTT. Translation: CASSFGLAGASGTGELFF. V is TRBV11-2 and J is TRBJ2-2; TRBD2 matches 13 bases. The CDR3 runs to 18 residues. Germline CDR1 is SGHAT and CDR2 is FQNNGV. V gave up 3 bases and J gave up 4 bases; unmatched junction bases: 8. Full variable domain (remainder filled in from reference TRBV11-2 and TRBJ2-2): EAGVAQSPRYKIIEKRQSVAFWCNPISGHATLYWYQQILGQGPKLLIQFQNNGVVDDSQLPKDRFSAERLKGVDSTLKIQPAKLEDSAVYLCASSFGLAGASGTGELFFGEGSRLTVL.

The V and J genes are TRBV4-3 and TRBJ1-5; 9 bases are a match to TRBD1. Looked up from germline, CDR1 is LGHNA and CDR2 is YSLEER. V trimming: 1 base; J trimming: 6 bases; junction bases outside the gene matches: 7. The CDR3 contains 16 residues. CDR3 sequence reads: CASSQVAGQGGQPQHF. As DNA, the CDR3 is TGCGCCAGCAGCCAAGTCGCGGGACAGGGAGGTCAGCCCCAGCATTTT.